These 5 T cell receptor beta chains were all obtained from the same sample, sequenced in a study of cytomegalovirus exposure and HLA in healthy donors. PCR was performed using 60 Vbeta and 13 Jbeta primers. Assay: immunoSEQ multiplex PCR; the TCRdb copy retains only in-frame clones and omits some. The sample has roughly 150,000 clones, roughly 85% seen once; the top ten hold around 2.6%. The sequencing sample was made of PBMCs. The receptors come from a man aged 25 to 40 in good health and CMV-seropositive.

The V gene is TRBV5-1, the J gene TRBJ1-3; the D gene is possibly TRBD1 (6 bases). V lost 1 base to trimming and J lost 0 bases, with 8 bases between them. The CDR3 is 15 residues long. The germline V gene has CDR1 SGHRS and CDR2 YFSETQ. CDR3 residues: CASSLSTGSGNTIYF. The CDR3 DNA is TGCGCCAGCAGCTTGTCGACAGGCTCTGGAAACACCATATATTTT.

This chain joins TRBV7-2 and TRBJ2-1, with TRBD2 matching over 7 bases. The ends lost 5 bases at V and 6 bases at J; junction bases unmatched: 7. The CDR3 loop spans 14 amino acids. Germline CDR1 and CDR2: SGHTA and FQGNSA. In DNA, the CDR3 is TGTGCCAGCAGCCTCGGACTAGTTGGCAATGAGCAGTTCTTC. It encodes CASSLGLVGNEQFF.

V gene TRBV9 combines with J gene TRBJ1-6; weak D call: TRBD1 (6 bases). The CDR3 totals 15 residues. Germline assignment: CDR1 SGDLS and CDR2 YYNGEE. The ends were cut back, 2 bases at V and 8 bases at J, with 14 bases in the middle. Here the CDR3 reads CASSVLGAGDSPLHF. The CDR3 bases are TGTGCCAGCAGCGTCTTAGGGGCAGGGGATTCACCCCTCCACTTT.

The count of this clone is one. The rearrangement uses TRBV19 and TRBJ1-4; D unresolved. The V end was cut by 5 bases, the J end by 0 bases, with 10 bases between. Per germline, CDR1 LNHDA and CDR2 SQIVND (reference sequence). The CDR3 sequence is 15 residues long. The CDR3 is CASSSASATNEKLFF. CDR3 bases: TGTGCCAGTAGTTCTGCGTCCGCAACTAATGAAAAACTGTTTTTT.

This sequence joins TRBV5-6 and TRBJ2-6; tentative D call: TRBD1 (5 bases). Germline loops: CDR1 SGHDT, CDR2 YYEEEE. Trimming cost V 4 bases and J 0 bases, with 11 bases left between them. CDR3 length: 16 amino acids. CDR3 nucleotides: TGTGCCAGCAGCCTGGGGCCCCTCTCTGGGGCCAACGTCCTGACTTTC. It encodes CASSLGPLSGANVLTF.